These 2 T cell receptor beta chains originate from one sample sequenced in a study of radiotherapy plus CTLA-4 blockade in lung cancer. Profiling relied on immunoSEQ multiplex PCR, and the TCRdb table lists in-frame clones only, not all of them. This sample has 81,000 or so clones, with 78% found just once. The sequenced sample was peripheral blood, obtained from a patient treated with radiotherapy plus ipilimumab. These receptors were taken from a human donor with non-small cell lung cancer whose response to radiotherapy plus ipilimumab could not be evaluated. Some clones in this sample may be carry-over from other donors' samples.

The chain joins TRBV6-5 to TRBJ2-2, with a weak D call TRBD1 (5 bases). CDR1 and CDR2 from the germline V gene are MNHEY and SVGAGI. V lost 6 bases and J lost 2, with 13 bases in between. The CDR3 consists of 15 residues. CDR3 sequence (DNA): TGTGCCAGCAGCAGGAGACAGCTTAACACCGGGGAGCTGTTTTTT. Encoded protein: CASSRRQLNTGELFF.

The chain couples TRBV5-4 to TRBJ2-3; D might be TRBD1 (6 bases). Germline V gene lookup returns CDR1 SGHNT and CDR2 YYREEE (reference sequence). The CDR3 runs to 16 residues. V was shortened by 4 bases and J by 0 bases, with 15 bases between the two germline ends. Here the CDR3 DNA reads TGTGCCAGCAGCACATACAGGGAACCTAGCACAGATACGCAGTATTTT. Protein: CASSTYREPSTDTQYF.